What follows describes a single TCR beta chain. This clonotype was seen at least ten times. Which antigen it targets is not known. Base qualities are not recorded, but no much larger clone differs from it by a single base. Sequencer: Illumina HiSeq 1500. TCRdb ran its own pipeline on the public reads, namely fastp trimming at Q25 and MiXCR clone calling, and kept in-frame beta chains. Records with the same CDR3 protein are collapsed into one entry carrying the most frequent genes and DNA. For this sample there are roughly 720,000 distinct CDR3 sequences; approximately 34% appear just once. Roughly 2.9% of the sample lies in the top ten. The data are from a study of T cell repertoires in cytomegalovirus infection (dated by TCRdb to about 2019). Study-wide context: The HLA type of each donor mattered for the analysis, because public TCR beta signatures pointed to carriage of CMV infection along with the matching HLA type. On the study overall, not on this receptor specifically: The ex vivo response was dominated by HLA-C-restricted CMV-specific TCR beta clonotypes, which also provided the single most frequent clonotype in two of eight donors. Carriers of CMV infection plus the relevant HLA type were discriminated by the cumulative frequency of public TCR beta family members in the study cohort and in an independent approximately 400-donor cohort.

Counted from cysteine to phenylalanine, this CDR3 has 14 amino acids. CDR3 DNA is the only sequence kept; it has 42 bases, read in frame from the first base. CDR1 LNHDA and CDR2 SQIVND are derived from the germline V gene (reference sequence). The germline ends are 11 bases apart after V is trimmed by 4 bases and J by 4 bases. The V and J segments used are TRBV19 and TRBJ1-5, with no D gene named confidently. This receptor was taken from a human donor in good health (CMV status not recorded). Some clones in this sample may be carry-over from other donors' samples. Sequencing used PBMCs. The sequenced DNA: TGTGCCAGTAGTAGAGGGAAAGGGAATCAGCCCCAGCATTTT. This encodes CASSRGKGNQPQHF.